This T cell receptor (beta chain) was sequenced for a study of blood T cells in healthy people across ages. It was with a sample-barcoded 5' primer and a J-beta primer mix that a second PCR of roughly 7 to 12 cycles was run. Via MiXCR, TCRdb re-called the 5' RACE reads, giving one row per CDR3 protein. The sample consists of 750,000 or so distinct CDR3 sequences, approximately 25% of them appearing once. Russia was home to the donors, healthy Caucasian individuals aged about 6 to 90. The same data also contributed to another study, on T cells of mothers and their children.

Input material: blood. The source of this sequence is a boy aged 5-17 years in good health.

The CDR3: CASSGLAGTGNEQFF. Here the CDR3 DNA reads TGTGCCAGCAGCGGACTAGCGGGGACGGGAAATGAGCAGTTCTTC. The genes are TRBV7-9 and TRBJ2-1; 12 nucleotides match TRBD2. V lost 5 bases and J lost 7; bases outside the gene matches: 6. CDR1 is SEHNR and CDR2 is FQNEAQ in the germline V gene (reference sequence). This CDR3 spans 15 amino acids. The full variable domain, in which reference TRBV7-9 and TRBJ2-1 provide the parts outside the CDR3, is DTGVSQNPRHKITKRGQNVTFRCDPISEHNRLYWYRQTLGQGPEFLTYFQNEAQLEKSRLLSDRFSAERPKGSFSTLEIQRTEQGDSAMYLCASSGLAGTGNEQFFGPGTRLTVL.